These 5 T cell receptor beta chains originate from one sample sequenced in a study of blood T cell repertoires in COVID-19. Repertoires were generated with immunoSEQ multiplex PCR, while TCRdb's copy carries only in-frame clones and drops some. This sample has over 100,000 clones, with just under 85% found just once. The specimen sequenced was peripheral blood. The receptors here all came from an elderly woman with active or convalescent COVID-19.

The chain uses TRBV5-4 and TRBJ2-2; 7 bases are a match to TRBD1. Germline V gene lookup returns CDR1 SGHNT and CDR2 YYREEE (reference sequence). The junction had 10 bases not matched to a gene; V was cut back by 4 bases and J by 4 bases. The CDR3 is 16 amino acids. The CDR3 loop is CASSSARQGSTGELFF. The CDR3 nucleotides are TGTGCCAGCAGCAGCGCACGACAGGGTAGCACCGGGGAGCTGTTTTTT.

The CDR3 reads CSASYVDRAGQPQHF. CDR3 nucleotide sequence: TGCAGTGCTAGTTATGTGGACAGGGCGGGTCAGCCCCAGCATTTT. The rearrangement uses TRBV20-1 and TRBJ1-5; 8 bases agree with TRBD1. Germline lookup yields CDR1 DFQATT and CDR2 SNEGSKA (reference sequence). The CDR3 runs 15 residues. V dropped 3 bases and J dropped 6; count of bases not matched to a gene: 10.

The CDR3 spells CASGQEYNSPLHF. CDR3 coding DNA: TGTGCCAGTGGACAGGAGTATAATTCACCCCTCCACTTT. The chain couples TRBV19 to TRBJ1-6, with 7 bases identical to TRBD1. The germline CDR1 and CDR2 sequences are LNHDA and SQIVND (reference sequence). The CDR3 loop spans 13 amino acids. V shed 8 bases and J 4 bases; nucleotides not matched to a gene: 2.

This clone was counted a single time. CDR3 sequence reads: CASSDKAKNTEAFF. CDR3 nucleotides: TGTGCCAGCAGTGATAAAGCGAAGAACACTGAAGCTTTCTTT. The gene calls are TRBV25-1 and TRBJ1-1; D not certain. The germline V gene has CDR1 MGHDK and CDR2 SYGVNS. V was clipped by 3 bases and J by 1 base, with 9 bases between them. The CDR3 has 14 amino acids.

This chain links TRBV5-6 with TRBJ2-7; maybe TRBD2 (6 bases). Trimming took 4 bases from V and 1 from J, leaving 12 bases between them. CDR3 length: 14 amino acids. CDR1 and CDR2 (germline): SGHDT, YYEEEE. CDR3 nucleotides: TGTGCCAGCAGCCGGGACTTCAAGTCCTACGAGCAGTACTTC. Protein sequence: CASSRDFKSYEQYF.